Following are 12 T cell receptor beta chains from one sample sequenced in a study of cytomegalovirus exposure and HLA in healthy donors. Repertoires were generated with immunoSEQ multiplex PCR, while TCRdb's copy carries only in-frame clones and drops some. This table has around 230,000 clones, approximately 86% appearing once. The sequenced sample consisted of PBMCs. These receptors were obtained from a woman in her twenties or thirties in good health and CMV-seropositive.

The chain couples TRBV15 to TRBJ2-7; TRBD1 matches 10 bases. Germline loops: CDR1 LNHNV, CDR2 YYDKDF (reference sequence). J lost 6 bases, V lost 8 bases, and 10 bases had no gene match. The CDR3 contains 14 residues. DNA for the CDR3: TGTGCCACCTCACCGAGGAGGGACAGGGGCGAGCAGTACTTC. It yields the protein CATSPRRDRGEQYF.

This clone has only one observation. The V call is TRBV7-2, the J call TRBJ2-2, with D uncertain. The V end lost 8 bases, the J end lost 9 bases, and 25 bases lay between the germline ends. CDR3 size: 16 residues. In germline, CDR1 is SGHTA, CDR2 FQGNSA. CDR3 in amino acids: CASRLSGKTITRELFF. For the CDR3, the DNA is TGTGCCAGCCGCCTTAGTGGTAAAACTATTACCAGGGAGCTGTTTTTT.

This clone showed up just once. The rearrangement joins TRBV28 to TRBJ2-5; 11 bases agree with TRBD2. The germline gives CDR1 MDHEN, CDR2 SYDVKM. This CDR3 comprises 15 residues. Trimming took 1 base from V and 3 from J; bases not matched to a gene: 1. CDR3 bases: TGTGCCAGCAGTTTATTACTAGCGGGAGAAGAGACCCAGTACTTC. Its protein product is CASSLLLAGEETQYF.

The gene calls are TRBV5-3 and TRBJ1-1, with D tentatively TRBD1 (6 bases). TRBV5-3 is reported as an ORF; its role is uncertain. The CDR3 contains 16 residues. Deletions cut 4 bases from V and 4 bases from J, with 20 bases between. The CDR3 loop is CARSLKRGSFGTEAFF. The DNA for the CDR3 is TGTGCCAGAAGCCTTAAGAGGGGGTCATTCGGCACTGAAGCTTTCTTT.

The rearrangement links TRBV11-3 to TRBJ2-5, with TRBD2 matching over 12 bases. The CDR3 length is 17 residues. With 2 bases clipped from V and 1 base from J, the junction kept 5 bases outside the gene matches. CDR1 is SGHNT, CDR2 YENEEA, per germline. CDR3 sequence reads: CASSLRRLAGAQETQYF. CDR3 bases: TGTGCCAGCAGCTTAAGAAGACTAGCGGGAGCCCAAGAGACCCAGTACTTC. Complete variable domain (other parts from reference TRBV11-3 and TRBJ2-5): EAGVVQSPRYKIIEKKQPVAFWCNPISGHNTLYWYLQNLGQGPELLIRYENEEAVDDSQLPKDRFSAERLKGVDSTLKIQPAELGDSAVYLCASSLRRLAGAQETQYFGPGTRLLVL.

V gene TRBV5-1 combines with J gene TRBJ1-1; 8 positions agree with TRBD1. Per germline, CDR1 SGHRS and CDR2 YFSETQ. The ends lost 5 bases at V and 5 bases at J; junction bases unmatched: 11. This CDR3 spans 15 amino acids. CDR3 sequence reads: CASRQQTGGKTEAFF. The DNA of the CDR3 is TGCGCCAGCAGACAACAAACAGGGGGGAAGACTGAAGCTTTCTTT.

The rearrangement links TRBV5-1 to TRBJ2-5; TRBD2 agrees at 7 bases. The CDR3 is made up of 14 amino acids. Germline V lookup: CDR1 SGHRS, CDR2 YFSETQ. The trim removed 5 bases at V and 2 bases at J, leaving 6 bases unmatched. In DNA, the CDR3 is TGCGCCAGCAGAGGGCTAGCGGCTCAAGAGACCCAGTACTTC. Its protein is CASRGLAAQETQYF.

This chain joins TRBV7-8 and TRBJ2-5; the D gene is possibly TRBD2 (5 bases). The V and J ends lost 1 base and 7 bases respectively, with 13 bases between them. CDR1 is SGHVS and CDR2 is FQNEAQ in the germline V gene. The CDR3 has 14 amino acids. CDR3 nucleotides: TGTGCCAGCAGCTTAGGAGAGCGGATGGGGACCCAGTACTTC. Translated: CASSLGERMGTQYF.

The chain joins TRBV28 to TRBJ2-7; D gene uncertain. The V gene lost 2 bases and the J gene lost 3 bases, with 14 bases spanning the gap. This CDR3 comprises 15 residues. Germline CDR1 MDHEN, CDR2 SYDVKM. CDR3 sequence reads: CASSLQVGQLYEQYF. The CDR3 coding sequence is TGTGCCAGCAGTTTACAGGTTGGGCAACTCTACGAGCAGTACTTC. Combining the CDR3 with reference TRBV28 and TRBJ2-7 gives the whole variable domain DVKVTQSSRYLVKRTGEKVFLECVQDMDHENMFWYRQDPGLGLRLIYFSYDVKMKEKGDIPEGYSVSREKKERFSLILESASTNQTSMYLCASSLQVGQLYEQYFGPGTRLTVT.

The V and J genes are TRBV27 and TRBJ1-2, with TRBD1 matching 7 bases. The germline gives CDR1 MNHEY, CDR2 SMNVEV (reference sequence). The CDR3 loop spans 18 amino acids. V lost 1 base, J lost 4 bases, and 15 bases stayed unmatched. The CDR3 sequence: CASSLLGQGTELPYGYTF. The CDR3 DNA sequence: TGTGCCAGCAGTTTATTGGGCCAAGGGACAGAGCTACCCTATGGCTACACCTTC.

The chain links TRBV19 to TRBJ1-1; possible D gene TRBD1, 6 bases. The V and J ends lost 3 bases and 6 bases respectively, with 8 bases between them. The CDR3 extends over 12 amino acids. The germline CDR1 and CDR2 sequences are LNHDA and SQIVND (reference sequence). The CDR3 coding sequence is TGTGCCAGTAGTATCGACAGGCCTGAAGCTTTCTTT. Translation: CASSIDRPEAFF. The variable domain in full, with the rest retrieved from reference TRBV19 and TRBJ1-1, is DGGITQSPKYLFRKEGQNVTLSCEQNLNHDAMYWYRQDPGQGLRLIYYSQIVNDFQKGDIAEGYSVSREKKESFPLTVTSAQKNPTAFYLCASSIDRPEAFFGQGTRLTVV.

The CDR3: CASLPVTGINQPQHF. The CDR3 region has the DNA TGTGCCAGCTTACCCGTGACAGGTATCAATCAGCCCCAGCATTTT. The chain carries TRBV19 and TRBJ1-5; possible D gene TRBD1, 6 bases. The V gene's germline CDR1 is LNHDA and CDR2 SQIVND (reference sequence). Trimming removed 9 bases from V and 3 bases from J, with 18 bases in between. The CDR3 extends over 15 amino acids.